These 26 T cell receptor beta chains came from one sample sequenced in a study of T cell responses to AZD1222 COVID-19 vaccine. Profiling relied on immunoSEQ multiplex PCR, and the TCRdb table lists in-frame clones only, not all of them. The data show about 130,000 clones, with around 90% seen just once and around 8% held by the top ten. The sample here was peripheral blood, taken on day 0 of AZD1222 vaccination. These receptors all stem from an adult in good health.

The J gene is TRBJ2-7, the V gene TRBV20-1; TRBD2 is a possible D gene (5 bases). CDR3 length equals 13 residues. V was cut by 3 bases and J by 2 bases, with 11 bases left in between. The germline V gene has CDR1 DFQATT and CDR2 SNEGSKA (reference sequence). The DNA of the CDR3 is TGCAGTGCTAGTAGCTTGGGAGCCTACGAGCAGTACTTC. Translated, it gives CSASSLGAYEQYF.

Concerning this clone itself: The sample has other DNA sequences that encode this CDR3 too. V is TRBV19 and J is TRBJ1-5; D is uncertain. The CDR3 is 15 residues long. V lost 1 base, J lost 2 bases, and 9 bases lay in between. The germline V gene has CDR1 LNHDA and CDR2 SQIVND (reference sequence). CDR3: CASSIGPGGNQPQHF. In nucleotides, the CDR3 is TGTGCCAGTAGTATAGGGCCAGGAGGCAATCAGCCCCAGCATTTT.

The chain recombines TRBV19 with TRBJ1-5; TRBD1 matches at 8 bases. The CDR3 is 17 amino acids. The germline V gene has CDR1 LNHDA and CDR2 SQIVND (reference sequence). J was trimmed by 0 bases and V by 10 bases; bases with no gene match: 14. The CDR3 loop is CATSGTGAFNSNQPQHF. CDR3 in DNA: TGTGCCACCTCAGGGACAGGCGCCTTCAATAGCAATCAGCCCCAGCATTTT.

The chain carries TRBV7-2 and TRBJ2-7; 10 bases map to TRBD1. After removal of 1 base from V and 4 bases from J, the junction contained 4 bases not matched to a gene. This CDR3 spans 15 amino acids. Germline V CDR1 and CDR2: SGHTA, FQGNSA. The CDR3 here is CASSLVGQGLYEQYF. CDR3 in DNA: TGTGCCAGCAGCTTAGTGGGACAGGGGTTATACGAGCAGTACTTC.

This chain uses TRBV7-8 with TRBJ1-5, with D uncertain. The V gene lost 2 bases and the J gene lost 6 bases, with 8 bases spanning the gap. This CDR3 spans 13 amino acids. Germline V gene sequence: CDR1 SGHVS, CDR2 FQNEAQ. CDR3: CASSLSEGQPQHF. CDR3 bases: TGTGCCAGCAGCTTATCCGAGGGTCAGCCCCAGCATTTT. Variable domain in full (rest from reference TRBV7-8 and TRBJ1-5): GAGVSQSPRYKVAKRGQDVALRCDPISGHVSLFWYQQALGQGPEFLTYFQNEAQLDKSGLPSDRFFAERPEGSVSTLKIQRTQQEDSAVYLCASSLSEGQPQHFGDGTRLSIL.

The V and J genes are TRBV27 and TRBJ2-7; D is undetermined. Germline-derived CDR1 and CDR2 are MNHEY and SMNVEV (reference sequence). CDR3 length: 14 amino acids. The V end lost 3 bases, the J end lost 2 bases, and 11 bases lay between the germline ends. CDR3 sequence reads: CASSLNRLTYEQYF. CDR3 DNA sequence: TGTGCCAGCAGTTTGAACCGCTTAACCTACGAGCAGTACTTC.

This clone was counted only a few times. The genes are TRBV19 and TRBJ1-4; 10 nucleotides align to TRBD1. V gave up 6 bases and J gave up 4 bases; unmatched junction bases: 2. CDR3 length: 14 residues. Germline V CDR1 and CDR2: LNHDA, SQIVND (reference sequence). The CDR3 loop is CASSWDRGNEKLFF. CDR3 DNA sequence: TGTGCCAGTAGCTGGGACAGGGGTAATGAAAAACTGTTTTTT.

This clone was found a few times. The chain uses TRBV28 and TRBJ1-5; no clear D gene. Per the germline V gene, CDR1 is MDHEN and CDR2 is SYDVKM. CDR3 length: 11 residues. Trimming took off 6 bases at V and 5 bases at J, with 5 bases between the two ends. CDR3 in DNA: TGTGCCAGCAGCCGACATCAGCCCCAGCATTTT. This gives the protein CASSRHQPQHF.

The chain links TRBV6-6 to TRBJ1-1, with no clear D. V shed 5 bases and J shed 7 bases, with 8 bases lying between them. Germline-derived CDR1 and CDR2 are MNHNY and SVGAGI (reference sequence). The CDR3 sequence is 11 residues long. CDR3 region: CASSEAHEAFF. The CDR3 region has the DNA TGTGCCAGCAGTGAGGCTCATGAAGCTTTCTTT.

The chain recombines TRBV6-5 with TRBJ1-6; no reliable D call. This CDR3 contains 14 residues. Germline V gene sequence: CDR1 MNHEY, CDR2 SVGAGI. Trimming shortened V by 6 bases and J by 5 bases, and 11 bases separated the two germline ends. The CDR3 spells CASRRRPNNSPLHF. CDR3 nucleotides: TGTGCCAGCAGGCGACGACCTAATAATTCACCCCTCCACTTT.

V is TRBV5-1 and J is TRBJ1-2; a possible D gene is TRBD1 (6 bases). The germline V gene has CDR1 SGHRS and CDR2 YFSETQ. Trimming pared 6 bases from V and 7 bases from J, leaving 16 bases between. The CDR3 covers 13 residues. The CDR3, as DNA: TGCGCCAGCACTACCCAACAGGGCGGTGGCTACACCTTC. Its translation: CASTTQQGGGYTF.

The rearrangement links TRBV30 to TRBJ1-5, with 7 bases aligning to TRBD1. The CDR3 extends over 16 amino acids. Germline lookup yields CDR1 GTSNPN and CDR2 SVGIG (reference sequence). The V segment lost 1 base and the J segment 0 bases; nucleotides outside the gene matches: 6. The CDR3 DNA reads as TGTGCCTGGAGTGGCCCCGGGACAGATAGCAATCAGCCCCAGCATTTT. This codes for CAWSGPGTDSNQPQHF.

CDR3 protein: CASSFRQGQETQYF. The CDR3 DNA sequence: TGTGCCAGCAGCTTCAGACAGGGTCAGGAGACCCAGTACTTC. This chain uses TRBV7-9 with TRBJ2-5; TRBD1 aligns across 7 bases. The CDR3 is 14 residues long. From germline, CDR1 is SEHNR and CDR2 FQNEAQ (reference sequence). J gave up 5 bases and V 3 bases, and 6 bases lay outside the gene matches.

The rearrangement links TRBV19 to TRBJ2-7; D remains unclear. Germline V gene lookup returns CDR1 LNHDA and CDR2 SQIVND (reference sequence). The CDR3 length is 14 residues. Deletions cut 2 bases from V and 3 bases from J, with 11 bases between. CDR3 in amino acids: CASSISAGIYEQYF. The CDR3 bases are TGTGCCAGTAGTATAAGTGCTGGGATCTACGAGCAGTACTTC.

This rearrangement joins TRBV2 to TRBJ2-7; possibly TRBD1 for D (6 bases). The CDR3 is made up of 15 amino acids. Germline CDR1 SNHLY, CDR2 FYNNEI. Between the trimmed V and J ends, which lost 3 bases and 6 bases, there was a span of 18 bases. This chain's CDR3 is CASSDNRVVVGEQYF. The DNA for the CDR3 is TGTGCCAGCAGTGACAACAGGGTGGTGGTCGGCGAGCAGTACTTC. Looking up the rest from reference TRBV2 and TRBJ2-7 gives the full variable domain: EPEVTQTPSHQVTQMGQEVILRCVPISNHLYFYWYRQILGQKVEFLVSFYNNEISEKSEIFDDQFSVERPDGSNFTLKIRSTKLEDSAMYFCASSDNRVVVGEQYFGPGTRLTVT.

V usage is TRBV23-1 and J usage is TRBJ1-6; tentatively, D is TRBD1 (5 bases). TRBV23-1 is annotated as an ORF whose role is uncertain. CDR3 length: 15 residues. V was clipped by 0 bases and J by 10 bases, with 13 bases between them. CDR3 bases: TGCGCCAGCAGTCAATCGACCAGGGAAGGATCACCCCTCCACTTT. Its translation: CASSQSTREGSPLHF.

The chain couples TRBV19 to TRBJ2-1; TRBD2 is a possible D gene (5 bases). This CDR3 region has 13 residues. The germline gives CDR1 LNHDA, CDR2 SQIVND (reference sequence). The ends were cut back, 0 bases at V and 9 bases at J, with 9 bases in the middle. CDR3 residues: CASSIDKRTEQFF. The CDR3 region has the DNA TGTGCCAGTAGTATAGATAAGCGGACTGAGCAGTTCTTC.

V gene TRBV19 combines with J gene TRBJ2-7; 7 bases align to TRBD1. Losses at the gene ends were 6 bases for V and 7 bases for J; bases not matched to a gene: 15. This CDR3 region has 15 residues. Germline V CDR1 and CDR2: LNHDA, SQIVND (reference sequence). In nucleotides, the CDR3 is TGTGCCAGTAGACCTCCGACAGGGCTGAAGGGGGAGCAGTACTTC. Translating it yields CASRPPTGLKGEQYF.

This rearrangement joins TRBV7-9 to TRBJ1-1; D unresolved. Trimming shortened V by 1 base and J by 10 bases, and 10 bases separated the two germline ends. Per the germline V gene, CDR1 is SEHNR and CDR2 is FQNEAQ (reference sequence). CDR3 length equals 12 residues. In DNA, the CDR3 is TGTGCCAGCAGCTTAGATCTGGAGGGAGCTTTCTTT. Translating gives CASSLDLEGAFF.

The chain links TRBV4-3 to TRBJ2-7, with a tentative D call TRBD2 (6 bases). CDR3 length equals 14 residues. Germline V lookup: CDR1 LGHNA, CDR2 YSLEER. Trimming took off 5 bases at V and 7 bases at J, with 18 bases between the two ends. The CDR3 DNA follows: TGCGCCAGCAGCTGGGACTCCCAGGTGGGGGAGCAGTACTTC. It translates to CASSWDSQVGEQYF.

In its sample, this clone was seen a few times. V and J are TRBV28 and TRBJ2-7, with TRBD1 matching 8 bases. Germline CDR1 is MDHEN and CDR2 is SYDVKM. The CDR3 runs to 15 residues. Germline trimming cut 4 bases from V and 4 bases from J; bases unmatched to any gene: 9. This CDR3 is CASSSGQGGAYEQYF. The CDR3 DNA reads TGTGCCAGCAGTTCTGGACAGGGTGGCGCTTACGAGCAGTACTTC. The variable domain in full, with the rest retrieved from reference TRBV28 and TRBJ2-7, is DVKVTQSSRYLVKRTGEKVFLECVQDMDHENMFWYRQDPGLGLRLIYFSYDVKMKEKGDIPEGYSVSREKKERFSLILESASTNQTSMYLCASSSGQGGAYEQYFGPGTRLTVT.

The J gene is TRBJ2-1, the V gene TRBV7-2; 9 nucleotides align to TRBD2. Trimming at V came to 7 bases and at J to 7 bases, leaving 11 bases not matched to a gene. This CDR3 comprises 15 residues. Germline assignment: CDR1 SGHTA and CDR2 FQGNSA. The CDR3, as DNA: TGTGCCAGCACCCCAGGGGCGGGAGGGCGTAATGAGCAGTTCTTC. This sequence encodes CASTPGAGGRNEQFF.

The chain links TRBV12-3 or TRBV12-4 to TRBJ1-3; D gene ambiguous. The CDR3 runs 13 residues. V was pared by 4 bases and J by 1 base, with 5 bases between. The CDR3 DNA reads as TGTGCCAGCAGTTGGGCATCTGGAAACACCATATATTTT. Amino acids: CASSWASGNTIYF.

This chain uses TRBV27 with TRBJ2-5, with 9 positions matching TRBD2. The V gene end was trimmed by 5 bases and the J gene end by 3 bases; junction bases not matched to a gene: 19. The CDR3 is made up of 19 amino acids. Germline CDR1 is MNHEY and CDR2 is SMNVEV (reference sequence). In DNA, the CDR3 is TGTGCCAGCAGTCCATCAACCGGGACTAGCCCTTCTAAAAAAGAGACCCAGTACTTC. Translating gives CASSPSTGTSPSKKETQYF.

The rearrangement links TRBV5-1 to TRBJ1-1; TRBD1 agrees at 7 bases. V trimming: 1 base; J trimming: 2 bases; junction bases outside the gene matches: 5. The CDR3 sequence is 15 residues long. Germline CDR1 and CDR2: SGHRS and YFSETQ. The CDR3 nucleotides are TGCGCCAGCAGCTTGCCTGGGACAGACAACACTGAAGCTTTCTTT. Translation: CASSLPGTDNTEAFF.

V gene TRBV18 combines with J gene TRBJ1-3, with 8 bases aligning to TRBD1. Germline CDR1 KGHSH, CDR2 LQKENI. This CDR3 region has 16 residues. Unmatched junction bases numbered 7, after V lost 3 bases and J lost 3 bases. The CDR3 is CASSPKGQGVGNTIYF. CDR3 DNA: TGTGCCAGCTCACCTAAAGGACAGGGTGTTGGAAACACCATATATTTT.